Shown below are 9 T cell receptor beta chains from a single sample sequenced in a study of T cells in tuberculosis. The time point denotes: new active TB diagnosis, blood taken before or within 7 days of starting treatment. Measured with immunoSEQ multiplex PCR; TCRdb has only the in-frame clones, and not every one. In the table there are over 30,000 clones, 93% of which are singletons. Sample: PBMCs, taken at tuberculosis diagnosis. These receptors were obtained from an adult with tuberculosis.

V is TRBV2 and J is TRBJ1-6; unclear D gene. Deletions cut 2 bases from V and 8 bases from J, with 4 bases between. This CDR3 has 12 amino acids. In germline, CDR1 is SNHLY, CDR2 FYNNEI. The CDR3 DNA sequence: TGTGCCAGCAGTGAAAGCGATTCACCCCTCCACTTT. Encoded protein: CASSESDSPLHF.

The CDR3 is CASSQVHTGKANEKLFF. DNA of the CDR3: TGTGCCAGCTCACAGGTCCATACAGGGAAGGCTAATGAAAAACTGTTTTTT. The V call is TRBV18, the J call TRBJ1-4, with D tentatively TRBD1 (6 bases). The CDR3 contains 17 residues. Germline values: CDR1 KGHSH, CDR2 LQKENI. Trimming cost V 4 bases and J 3 bases, with 18 bases left between them. The full variable domain, completed using reference TRBV18 and TRBJ1-4, is NAGVMQNPRHLVRRRGQEARLRCSPMKGHSHVYWYRQLPEEGLKFMVYLQKENIIDESGMPKERFSAEFPKEGPSILRIQQVVRGDSAAYFCASSQVHTGKANEKLFFGSGTQLSVL.

V usage is TRBV27 and J usage is TRBJ2-7; the D gene is possibly TRBD2 (6 bases). The CDR3 covers 11 residues. Per germline, CDR1 MNHEY and CDR2 SMNVEV (reference sequence). V was pared by 8 bases and J by 6 bases, with 11 bases between. The CDR3 coding sequence is TGTGCCAGCGGGGTTAGCGGCGAGCAGTACTTC. Protein sequence: CASGVSGEQYF.

The gene calls are TRBV25-1 and TRBJ1-2; D is ambiguous. CDR1 and CDR2 (germline): MGHDK, SYGVNS. The CDR3 totals 15 residues. Trimming left V 3 bases short and J 7 bases short, with 18 bases between. CDR3 residues: CASSDPSKGGAGYTF. In nucleotides, the CDR3 is TGTGCCAGCAGTGACCCCTCCAAAGGCGGAGCTGGCTACACCTTC.

This sequence joins TRBV5-4 and TRBJ1-6; 10 bases match TRBD1. The V gene end was trimmed by 5 bases and the J gene end by 8 bases; junction bases not matched to a gene: 7. Per germline, CDR1 SGHNT and CDR2 YYREEE (reference sequence). This CDR3 contains 15 residues. The CDR3 coding sequence is TGTGCCAGCAGTCAAGACAGGGGGCGAGATTCACCCCTCCACTTT. Translating gives CASSQDRGRDSPLHF.

CDR3 in DNA: TGTGCCAGCAACTCAATCGGGGGTACCGGGGAGCTGTTTTTT. The encoded protein is CASNSIGGTGELFF. V gene TRBV21-1 combines with J gene TRBJ2-2; TRBD2 reflects the table's D call only, with no check against the DNA. TRBV21-1 is recorded as a pseudogene. This CDR3 is 14 amino acids long.

The sample holds one count of this clone. The chain combines TRBV5-1 with TRBJ2-7; D is unclear. Germline V gene sequence: CDR1 SGHRS, CDR2 YFSETQ. Deletions cut 0 bases from V and 2 bases from J, with 3 bases between. The CDR3 covers 12 residues. The CDR3 protein is CASSLDTYEQYF. DNA for the CDR3: TGCGCCAGCAGCTTGGATACCTACGAGCAGTACTTC.

The chain joins TRBV2 to TRBJ2-1; 8 bases map to TRBD1. The CDR3 length is 12 residues. V lost 5 bases to trimming and J lost 10 bases; unmatched junction nucleotides: 4. The germline V gene has CDR1 SNHLY and CDR2 FYNNEI. CDR3 sequence (DNA): TGTGCCAGCAGTCTAGGGGACAGGGAGCAGTTCTTC. Amino acid sequence: CASSLGDREQFF. The full variable domain, completed using reference TRBV2 and TRBJ2-1, is EPEVTQTPSHQVTQMGQEVILRCVPISNHLYFYWYRQILGQKVEFLVSFYNNEISEKSEIFDDQFSVERPDGSNFTLKIRSTKLEDSAMYFCASSLGDREQFFGPGTRLTVL.

This rearrangement joins TRBV2 to TRBJ2-3; the D gene is possibly TRBD1 (5 bases). Trimming stripped 6 bases from V and 1 base from J, with 11 bases between. Per germline, CDR1 SNHLY and CDR2 FYNNEI. CDR3 length equals 14 residues. The CDR3 spells CASSQSTGTDTQYF. The CDR3 DNA sequence: TGTGCCAGCAGCCAATCGACAGGCACAGATACGCAGTATTTT.